This record concerns one TCR beta chain sequence. Its antigen is unknown. Libraries were prepared by immunoSEQ multiplex PCR; TCRdb keeps only in-frame clonotypes and omits some of them. The sample records 70,000 or so clones, over 65% being singletons. V was cut by 2 bases and J by 4 bases, with 11 bases left in between. The CDR3 is made up of 14 amino acids. The V gene's germline CDR1 is LNHDA and CDR2 SQIVND (reference sequence). Using viral peptide pools, the ViraFEST assay grew out antigen-specific CD4+ T cells prior to sequencing. Between days 9 and 11 of culture, CD4+ T cells were separated out. From March to December 2020, the person had a SARS-CoV-2 infection that was confirmed by PCR. Every well housed about 1.8 million PBMC, which grew in culture alongside 10 IU/ml IL-2 and approximately 10 ug/ml peptides. As the negative control culture, an HIV-1 Nef peptide pool was included. This sample is part of a study of vaccination effects on CD4 cells after COVID-19.

Findings of the study overall: The post-vaccine spike-reactive clones of convalescents showed a predominance of new vaccine-induced clones. After vaccination, at late timepoints, clones induced by infection and by vaccine contracted markedly.

The sequencing used CD4+ T cells from PBMCs cultured with HIV peptides, collected before COVID-19 vaccination. As for subset: HIV-1 Nef peptide pool negative control/reference culture. The sequence derives from a human donor who had a prior SARS-CoV-2 infection. V and J are TRBV19 and TRBJ1-2; unclear D gene. This CDR3 reads CASSIIAASYGYTF. CDR3 bases: TGTGCCAGTAGTATAATCGCAGCCAGCTATGGCTACACCTTC.